The clone carrying this T cell receptor (beta chain) was counted a few times. This specimen comes from a study of blood T cell repertoires in COVID-19. Overall study: Acute-phase and convalescent COVID-19 samples originated in the United States, Italy and Spain. Sample material is recorded as cDNA or gDNA derived from T cells, B-cell-depleted T cells, or PBMCs.

Germline V lookup: CDR1 MNHEY, CDR2 SMNVEV (reference sequence). This CDR3 has 18 amino acids. The junction had 18 bases not matched to a gene; V was cut back by 7 bases and J by 5 bases. Authors' methods: Reference gene primers were amplified, and this amplification served to estimate nucleated cell counts. Sequencing used immunoSEQ multiplex PCR; TCRdb keeps in-frame clones, though not all of them. The V and J calls and clone size are taken from that table; D and trimming were inferred from the DNA. The profile covers about 75,000 clones, with 90% appearing a single time and around 2.5% taken by the ten largest.

Material: peripheral blood. This sequence was found in a human donor in a cohort sampled during active COVID-19. The chain couples TRBV27 to TRBJ2-2; 8 bases align to TRBD1. CDR3 protein: CASIPQVRGQVTTGELFF. The CDR3 region has the DNA TGTGCCAGCATCCCTCAAGTGAGGGGACAGGTGACGACCGGGGAGCTGTTTTTT.